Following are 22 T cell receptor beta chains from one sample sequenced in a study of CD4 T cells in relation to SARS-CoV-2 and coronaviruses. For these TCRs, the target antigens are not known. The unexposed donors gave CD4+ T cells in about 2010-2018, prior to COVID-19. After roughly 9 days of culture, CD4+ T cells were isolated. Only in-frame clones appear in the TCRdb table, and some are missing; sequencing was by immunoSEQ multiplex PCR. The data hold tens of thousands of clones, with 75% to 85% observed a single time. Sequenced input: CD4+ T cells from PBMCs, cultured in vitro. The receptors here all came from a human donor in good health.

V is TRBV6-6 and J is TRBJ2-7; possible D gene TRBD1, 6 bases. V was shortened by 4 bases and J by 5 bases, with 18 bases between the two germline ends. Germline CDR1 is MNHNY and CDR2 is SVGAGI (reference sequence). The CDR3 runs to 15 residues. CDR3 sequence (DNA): TGTGCCAGCAGTTCGACAGGCCCTACGGTGGACGAGCAGTACTTC. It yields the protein CASSSTGPTVDEQYF.

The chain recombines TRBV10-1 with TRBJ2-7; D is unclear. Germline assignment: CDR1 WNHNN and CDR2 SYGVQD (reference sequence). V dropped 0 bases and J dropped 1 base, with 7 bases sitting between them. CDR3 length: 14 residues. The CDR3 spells CASSESGRSYEQYF. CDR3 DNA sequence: TGCGCCAGCAGTGAGTCGGGTAGGTCCTACGAGCAGTACTTC.

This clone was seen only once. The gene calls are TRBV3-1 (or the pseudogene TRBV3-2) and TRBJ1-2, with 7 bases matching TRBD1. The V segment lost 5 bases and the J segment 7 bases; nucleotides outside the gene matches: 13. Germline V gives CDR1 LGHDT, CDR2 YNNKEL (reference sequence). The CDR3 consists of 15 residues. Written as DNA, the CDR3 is TGTGCCAGCAGCGGACAGGCCGGGACTATACGTGGCTACACCTTC. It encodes CASSGQAGTIRGYTF.

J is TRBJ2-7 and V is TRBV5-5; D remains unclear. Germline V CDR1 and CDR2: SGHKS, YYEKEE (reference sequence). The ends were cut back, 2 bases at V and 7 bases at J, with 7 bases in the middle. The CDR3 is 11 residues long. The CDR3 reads CASSFNTEQYF. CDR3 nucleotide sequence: TGTGCCAGCAGCTTCAACACAGAGCAGTACTTC.

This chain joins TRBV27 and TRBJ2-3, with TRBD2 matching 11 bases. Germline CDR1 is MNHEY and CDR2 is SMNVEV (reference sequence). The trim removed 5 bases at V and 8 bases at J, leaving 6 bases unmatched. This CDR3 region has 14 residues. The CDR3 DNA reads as TGTGCCAGCAGTCTACTAGCGGGAGAGGGTACGCAGTATTTT. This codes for CASSLLAGEGTQYF.

The CDR3: CASSRTGGIEQFF. CDR3 coding DNA: TGTGCCAGCAGCCGGACAGGGGGTATTGAGCAGTTCTTC. This chain uses TRBV6-2 or TRBV6-3 with TRBJ2-1, with TRBD1 matching over 10 bases. This CDR3 has 13 amino acids. The trim removed 6 bases at V and 9 bases at J, leaving 5 bases unmatched. Looked up from germline, CDR1 is MNHEY and CDR2 is SVGEGT.

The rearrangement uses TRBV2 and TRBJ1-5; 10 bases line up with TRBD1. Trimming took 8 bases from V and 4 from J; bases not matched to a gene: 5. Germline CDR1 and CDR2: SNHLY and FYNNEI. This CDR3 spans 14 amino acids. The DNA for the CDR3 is TGTGCCAGCGAAGGGGACAGGGGTAATCAGCCCCAGCATTTT. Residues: CASEGDRGNQPQHF.

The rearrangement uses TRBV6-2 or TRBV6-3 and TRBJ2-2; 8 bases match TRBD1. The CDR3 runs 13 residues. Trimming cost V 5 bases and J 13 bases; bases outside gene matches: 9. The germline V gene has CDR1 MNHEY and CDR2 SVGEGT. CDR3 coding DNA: TGTGCCAGCAGTCCGTACAGGGGGACAGGGCTGTTTTTT. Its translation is CASSPYRGTGLFF.

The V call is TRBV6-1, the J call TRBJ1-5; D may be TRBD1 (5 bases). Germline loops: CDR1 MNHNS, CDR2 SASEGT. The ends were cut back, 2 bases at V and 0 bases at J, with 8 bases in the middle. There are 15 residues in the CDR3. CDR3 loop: CASSEYGGSNQPQHF. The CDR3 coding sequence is TGTGCCAGCAGTGAATATGGGGGTAGCAATCAGCCCCAGCATTTT.

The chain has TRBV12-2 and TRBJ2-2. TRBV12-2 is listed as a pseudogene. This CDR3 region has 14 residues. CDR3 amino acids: CASRLVWVTGELFF. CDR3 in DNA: TGTGCAAGTCGCTTAGTCTGGGTCACCGGGGAGCTGTTTTTT.

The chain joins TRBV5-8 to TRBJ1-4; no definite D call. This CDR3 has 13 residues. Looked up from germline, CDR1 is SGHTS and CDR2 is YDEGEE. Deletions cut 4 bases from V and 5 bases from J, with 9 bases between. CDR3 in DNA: TGTGCCAGCAGCCGAGGACCCAATGAAAAACTGTTTTTT. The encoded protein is CASSRGPNEKLFF.

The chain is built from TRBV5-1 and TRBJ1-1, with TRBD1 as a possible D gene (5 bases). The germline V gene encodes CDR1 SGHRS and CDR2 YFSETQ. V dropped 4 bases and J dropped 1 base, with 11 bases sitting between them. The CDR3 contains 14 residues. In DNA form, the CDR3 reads TGCGCCAGCAGCCTACAGGCATCGAACACTGAAGCTTTCTTT. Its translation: CASSLQASNTEAFF.

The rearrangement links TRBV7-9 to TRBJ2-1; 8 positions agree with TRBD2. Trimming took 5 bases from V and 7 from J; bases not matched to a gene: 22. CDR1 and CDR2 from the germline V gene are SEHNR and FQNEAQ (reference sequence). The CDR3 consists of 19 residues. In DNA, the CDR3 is TGTGCCAGCAGCGGGACTCATAGTGAGCGGGAGATAGTATGGAATGAGCAGTTCTTC. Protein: CASSGTHSEREIVWNEQFF.

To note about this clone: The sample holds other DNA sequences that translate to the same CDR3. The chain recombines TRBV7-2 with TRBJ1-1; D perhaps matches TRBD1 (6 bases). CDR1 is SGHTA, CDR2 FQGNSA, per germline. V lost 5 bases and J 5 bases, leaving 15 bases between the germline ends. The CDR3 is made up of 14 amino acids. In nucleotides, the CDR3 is TGTGCCAGCAGCCTTGGGGGCTTAAAGACTGAAGCTTTCTTT. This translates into CASSLGGLKTEAFF.

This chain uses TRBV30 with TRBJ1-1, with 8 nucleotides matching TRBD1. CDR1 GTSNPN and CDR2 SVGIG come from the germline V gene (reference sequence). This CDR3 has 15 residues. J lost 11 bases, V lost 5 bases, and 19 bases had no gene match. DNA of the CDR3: TGTGCCTGGCAGTCAGGGGGCGAAGGGGGAAGGTATGCTTTCTTT. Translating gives CAWQSGGEGGRYAFF.

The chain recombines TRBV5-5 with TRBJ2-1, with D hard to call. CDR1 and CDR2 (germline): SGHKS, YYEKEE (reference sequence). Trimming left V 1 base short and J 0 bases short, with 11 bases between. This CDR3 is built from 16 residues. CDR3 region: CASSLLVAHSYNEQFF. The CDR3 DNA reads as TGTGCCAGCAGCTTGTTGGTAGCTCACTCCTACAATGAGCAGTTCTTC. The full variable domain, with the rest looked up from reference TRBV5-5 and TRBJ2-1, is DAGVTQSPTHLIKTRGQQVTLRCSPISGHKSVSWYQQVLGQGPQFIFQYYEKEERGRGNFPDRFSARQFPNYSSELNVNALLLGDSALYLCASSLLVAHSYNEQFFGPGTRLTVL.

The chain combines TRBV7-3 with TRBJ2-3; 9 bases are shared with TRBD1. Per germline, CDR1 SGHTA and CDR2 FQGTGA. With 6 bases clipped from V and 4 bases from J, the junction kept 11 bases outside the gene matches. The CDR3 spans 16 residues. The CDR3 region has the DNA TGTGCCAGCAGTTCACCGGGACAGGGAGGGGCAGATACGCAGTATTTT. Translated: CASSSPGQGGADTQYF.

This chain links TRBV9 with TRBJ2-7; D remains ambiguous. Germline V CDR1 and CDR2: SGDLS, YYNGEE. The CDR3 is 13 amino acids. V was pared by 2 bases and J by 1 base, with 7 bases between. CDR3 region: CASSVSDSYEQYF. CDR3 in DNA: TGTGCCAGCAGCGTTTCAGATTCCTACGAGCAGTACTTC.

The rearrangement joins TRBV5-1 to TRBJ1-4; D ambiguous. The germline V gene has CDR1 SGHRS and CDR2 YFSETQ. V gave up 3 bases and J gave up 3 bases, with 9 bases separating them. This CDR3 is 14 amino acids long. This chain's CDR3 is CASSSGEANEKLFF. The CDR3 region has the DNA TGCGCCAGCAGCTCGGGTGAGGCTAATGAAAAACTGTTTTTT.

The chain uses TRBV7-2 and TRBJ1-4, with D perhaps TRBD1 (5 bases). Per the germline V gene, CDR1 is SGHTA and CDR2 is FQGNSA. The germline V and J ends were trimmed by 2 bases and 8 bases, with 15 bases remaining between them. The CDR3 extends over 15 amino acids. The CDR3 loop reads CASSLISGTREKLFF. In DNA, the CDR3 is TGTGCCAGCAGCTTAATTTCTGGGACGAGGGAAAAACTGTTTTTT. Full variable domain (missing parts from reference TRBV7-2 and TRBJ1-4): GAGVSQSPSNKVTEKGKDVELRCDPISGHTALYWYRQSLGQGLEFLIYFQGNSAPDKSGLPSDRFSAERTGGSVSTLTIQRTQQEDSAVYLCASSLISGTREKLFFGSGTQLSVL.

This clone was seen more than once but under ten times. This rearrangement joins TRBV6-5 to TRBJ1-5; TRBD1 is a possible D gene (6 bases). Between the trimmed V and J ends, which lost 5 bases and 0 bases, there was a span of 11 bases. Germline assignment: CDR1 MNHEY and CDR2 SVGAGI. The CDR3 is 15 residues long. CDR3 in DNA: TGTGCCAGCAGTCGACGGACAGATAGCAATCAGCCCCAGCATTTT. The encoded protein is CASSRRTDSNQPQHF.

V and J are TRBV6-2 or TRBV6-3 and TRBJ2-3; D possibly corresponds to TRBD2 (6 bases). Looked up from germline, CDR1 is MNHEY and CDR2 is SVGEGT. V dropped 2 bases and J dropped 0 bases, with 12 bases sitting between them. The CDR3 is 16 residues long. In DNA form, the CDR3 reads TGTGCCAGCAGTTACCGGCTGGGGGGTAGCACAGATACGCAGTATTTT. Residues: CASSYRLGGSTDTQYF.